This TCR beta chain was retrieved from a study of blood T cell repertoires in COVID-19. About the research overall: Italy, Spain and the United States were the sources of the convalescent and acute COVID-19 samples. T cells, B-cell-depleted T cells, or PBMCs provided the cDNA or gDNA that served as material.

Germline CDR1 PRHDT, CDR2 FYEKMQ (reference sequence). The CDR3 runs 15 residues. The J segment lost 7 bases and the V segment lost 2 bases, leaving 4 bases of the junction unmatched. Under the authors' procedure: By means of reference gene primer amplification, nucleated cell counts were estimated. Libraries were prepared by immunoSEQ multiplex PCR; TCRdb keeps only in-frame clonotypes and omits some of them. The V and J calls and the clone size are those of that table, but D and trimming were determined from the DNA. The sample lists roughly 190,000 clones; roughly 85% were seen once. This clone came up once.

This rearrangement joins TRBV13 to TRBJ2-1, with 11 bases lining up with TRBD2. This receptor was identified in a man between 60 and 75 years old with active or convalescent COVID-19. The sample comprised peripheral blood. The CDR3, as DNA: TGTGCCAGCAGCTTACTAGCGGGGGGCATGAATGAGCAGTTCTTC. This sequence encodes CASSLLAGGMNEQFF.